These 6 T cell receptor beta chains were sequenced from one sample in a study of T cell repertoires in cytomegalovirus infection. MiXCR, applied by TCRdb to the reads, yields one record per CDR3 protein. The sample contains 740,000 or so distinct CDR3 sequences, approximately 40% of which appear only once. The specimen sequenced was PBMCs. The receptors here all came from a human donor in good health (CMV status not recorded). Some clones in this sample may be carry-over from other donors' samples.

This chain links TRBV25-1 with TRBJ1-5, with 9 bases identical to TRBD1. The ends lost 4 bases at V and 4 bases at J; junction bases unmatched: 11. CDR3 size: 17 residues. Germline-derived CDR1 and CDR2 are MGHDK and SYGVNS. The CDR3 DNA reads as TGTGCCAGCAGTGGGCAGCCGGGACAGGGCTGGAATCAGCCCCAGCATTTT. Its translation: CASSGQPGQGWNQPQHF.

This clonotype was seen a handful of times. The CDR3 DNA reads TGTGCCATACGACAGGGGAGCAATCAGCCCCAGCATTTT. This codes for CAIRQGSNQPQHF. The chain combines TRBV24-1 with TRBJ1-5, with 8 bases matching TRBD1. This CDR3 has 13 amino acids. Unmatched junction bases numbered 3, after V lost 11 bases and J lost 1 base. Per germline, CDR1 KGHDR and CDR2 SFDVKD.

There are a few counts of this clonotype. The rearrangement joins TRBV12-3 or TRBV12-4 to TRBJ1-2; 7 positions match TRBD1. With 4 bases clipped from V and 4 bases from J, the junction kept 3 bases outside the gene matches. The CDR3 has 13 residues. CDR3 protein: CASSSDRAYGYTF. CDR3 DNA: TGTGCCAGCAGTTCCGACAGGGCCTATGGCTACACCTTC.

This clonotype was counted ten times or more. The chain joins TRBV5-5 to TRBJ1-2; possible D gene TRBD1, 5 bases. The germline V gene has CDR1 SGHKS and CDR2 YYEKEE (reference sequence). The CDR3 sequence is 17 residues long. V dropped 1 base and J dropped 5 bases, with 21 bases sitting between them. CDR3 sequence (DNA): TGTGCCAGCAGCTTGTCGGGCGCTACTACAGGACGGTATGGCTACACCTTC. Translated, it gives CASSLSGATTGRYGYTF.

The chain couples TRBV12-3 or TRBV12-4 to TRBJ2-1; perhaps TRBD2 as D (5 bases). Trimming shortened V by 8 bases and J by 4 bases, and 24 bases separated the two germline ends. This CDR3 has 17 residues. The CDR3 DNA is TGTGCCAGCTGTTCCCACCTCGGGGTCTTTACTTACAATGAGCAGTTCTTC. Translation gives CASCSHLGVFTYNEQFF.

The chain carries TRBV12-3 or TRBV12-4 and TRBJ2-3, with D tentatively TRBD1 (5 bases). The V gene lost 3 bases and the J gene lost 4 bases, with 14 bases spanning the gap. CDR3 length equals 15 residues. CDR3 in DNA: TGTGCCAGCAGTTTCCTAAGGGGAATGGCAGATACGCAGTATTTT. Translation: CASSFLRGMADTQYF.